These 6 T cell receptor beta chains were sequenced from one sample in a study of blood T cell repertoires in COVID-19. Data came from immunoSEQ multiplex PCR; TCRdb stores just in-frame clones and leaves some out. Among 120,000 to 150,000 clones listed, 84% were seen once. Sequencing used PBMCs or T cells enriched from blood (not recorded which). These TCRs come from a young woman who had been exposed to COVID-19.

The chain employs TRBV28 and TRBJ1-6; 7 bases fit TRBD1. Per the germline V gene, CDR1 is MDHEN and CDR2 is SYDVKM. This CDR3 is 13 amino acids long. The J segment lost 13 bases and the V segment lost 7 bases, leaving 10 bases of the junction unmatched. In DNA form, the CDR3 reads TGTGCCAGCACAACAGGGGCGGAGGCGCCCCTCCACTTT. As protein: CASTTGAEAPLHF.

This chain links TRBV7-9 with TRBJ2-7, with TRBD1 matching 8 bases. The ends lost 7 bases at V and 7 bases at J; junction bases unmatched: 6. The CDR3 sequence is 12 residues long. Germline assignment: CDR1 SEHNR and CDR2 FQNEAQ (reference sequence). This CDR3 reads CASTRTGREQYF. The CDR3, as DNA: TGTGCCAGCACCCGGACAGGGCGTGAGCAGTACTTC.

This chain links TRBV30 with TRBJ2-7; the match to TRBD2 covers 8 bases. The germline CDR1 and CDR2 sequences are GTSNPN and SVGIG (reference sequence). The V segment lost 2 bases and the J segment 6 bases; nucleotides outside the gene matches: 9. This CDR3 region has 14 residues. CDR3 nucleotides: TGTGCCTGGAGTTTTGCGGGAGGCTTCATCGAGCAGTACTTC. Translation: CAWSFAGGFIEQYF.

The gene calls are TRBV4-1 and TRBJ1-6; 9 bases align to TRBD1. The CDR3 runs 15 residues. The J segment lost 7 bases and the V segment lost 5 bases, leaving 6 bases of the junction unmatched. Per germline, CDR1 MGHRA and CDR2 YSYEKL. CDR3 protein: CASSNPGQGNSPLHF. Written as DNA, the CDR3 is TGCGCCAGCAGCAATCCGGGACAGGGAAATTCACCCCTCCACTTT.

The chain uses TRBV7-3 and TRBJ2-1; 8 bases fit TRBD2. Per germline, CDR1 SGHTA and CDR2 FQGTGA. The CDR3 sequence is 15 residues long. V dropped 2 bases and J dropped 6; count of bases not matched to a gene: 6. For the CDR3, the DNA is TGTGCCAGCAGCTTAGACGGGAGGGCCCTCAATGAGCAGTTCTTC. Its protein product is CASSLDGRALNEQFF.

There are a few counts of this clone. The J gene is TRBJ1-4, the V gene TRBV15; 8 nucleotides align to TRBD1. CDR3 size: 16 residues. Looked up from germline, CDR1 is LNHNV and CDR2 is YYDKDF (reference sequence). V lost 5 bases to trimming and J lost 8 bases; unmatched junction nucleotides: 13. The CDR3 spells CATSLPRGTGSEKLFF. DNA for the CDR3: TGTGCCACCAGCCTCCCGAGGGGGACAGGTAGCGAAAAACTGTTTTTT.